The 14 T cell receptor beta chains in this list originate from one sample, sequenced in a study of T-cell memory formation after mild COVID-19. In TCRdb, the 5' RACE reads were re-called with MiXCR into one record per CDR3 protein. The table has 500,000 to 600,000 distinct CDR3 sequences, roughly 18% seen once. The sequencing input was PBMCs or a T cell subset sorted from them (not recorded which). These receptors originate from an adult woman who had mild COVID-19 (a few samples of this study predate the infection). Cell type and time point are not known.

V is TRBV6-1 and J is TRBJ1-2; 7 bases map to TRBD1. After removal of 7 bases from V and 3 bases from J, the junction contained 8 bases not matched to a gene. CDR1 is MNHNS and CDR2 is SASEGT in the germline V gene. The CDR3 contains 14 residues. The CDR3: CASTNRGIDYGYTF. DNA for the CDR3: TGTGCCAGCACCAACAGGGGTATTGACTATGGCTACACCTTC.

This clonotype was counted a few times. CDR3 nucleotides: TGCGCCAGCAGTCAACCCCCCCCAACCTGGGACACTCACCGATTAGCAAATCAGCCCCAGCATTTT. Residues: CASSQPPPTWDTHRLANQPQHF. The genes are TRBV23-1 and TRBJ1-5; TRBD1 is a possible D gene (6 bases). TRBV23-1 is assigned to the ORF class and has an uncertain function. CDR3 length: 22 residues. V was clipped by 2 bases and J by 4 bases, with 33 bases between them.

This clonotype came up a few times. The chain couples TRBV6-6 to TRBJ1-5, with D perhaps TRBD1 (5 bases). V shed 5 bases and J shed 2 bases, with 13 bases lying between them. Germline V CDR1 and CDR2: MNHNY, SVGAGI (reference sequence). The CDR3 runs to 15 residues. CDR3 sequence: CASSGAGKGNQPQHF. The CDR3 DNA reads TGTGCCAGCAGTGGGGCAGGGAAGGGCAATCAGCCCCAGCATTTT.

This clonotype was picked up a small number of times. This chain joins TRBV21-1 and TRBJ2-3; the table's D call, TRBD2, has no DNA check behind it. TRBV21-1 is a pseudogene locus. The CDR3 contains 20 residues. DNA for the CDR3: TGTGCCAGCAGCAAACCCCGACAGGGGTCTAGCGGGGATAGCACAGATACGCAGTATTTT. Translated, it gives CASSKPRQGSSGDSTDTQYF.

The chain joins TRBV6-6 to TRBJ2-7; D is unresolved. Germline V CDR1 and CDR2: MNHNY, SVGAGI (reference sequence). CDR3 length: 20 residues. V was clipped by 0 bases and J by 5 bases, with 29 bases between them. Written as DNA, the CDR3 is TGTGCCAGCAGTTACTCGGTATTCTCCCTTCAAAACGCCGAGTTCGACGAGCAGTACTTC. It translates to CASSYSVFSLQNAEFDEQYF.

This clonotype was observed a handful of times. The chain employs TRBV9 and TRBJ2-1; D is undetermined. The germline V gene has CDR1 SGDLS and CDR2 YYNGEE. Trimming pared 0 bases from V and 2 bases from J, leaving 9 bases between. The CDR3 sequence is 15 residues long. CDR3 protein: CASSVEPMPYNEQFF. CDR3 nucleotide sequence: TGTGCCAGCAGCGTAGAGCCGATGCCCTACAATGAGCAGTTCTTC.

Note on this clonotype: One junction end disagrees with the germline gene, perhaps due to a read error. The chain carries TRBV18 and TRBJ2-5; D remains ambiguous. Per germline, CDR1 KGHSH and CDR2 LQKENI. The CDR3 contains 13 residues. CDR3 DNA: TGTGCCTGCTCACCAAGGTATCAAGAGACCCAGTACTTC. Translated: CACSPRYQETQYF.

This clonotype occurred a few times. This chain connects TRBV6-1 to TRBJ1-5; possibly TRBD1 for D (6 bases). V lost 7 bases to trimming and J lost 3 bases, with 16 bases between them. From germline, CDR1 is MNHNS and CDR2 SASEGT. There are 15 residues in the CDR3. The CDR3 DNA sequence: TGTGCCAGCACTCCAAAGGGGGTGGACAATCAGCCCCAGCATTTT. This sequence encodes CASTPKGVDNQPQHF.

This clonotype was counted a few times. V and J are TRBV2 and TRBJ2-7; 7 bases map to TRBD1. This CDR3 comprises 13 residues. The junction had 12 bases not matched to a gene; V was cut back by 5 bases and J by 11 bases. Germline V CDR1 and CDR2: SNHLY, FYNNEI. Here the CDR3 DNA reads TGTGCCAGCAGTCCCGACAGGGATAGTAAGGAGTACTTC. This codes for CASSPDRDSKEYF.

This clonotype was detected a few times. The chain carries TRBV5-1 and TRBJ2-3; 7 bases match TRBD1. CDR1 and CDR2 (germline): SGHRS, YFSETQ. This CDR3 region has 14 residues. V dropped 5 bases and J dropped 5; count of bases not matched to a gene: 8. Written as DNA, the CDR3 is TGCGCCAGCAGACAGGGGCTAACCGGAGATACGCAGTATTTT. Translation: CASRQGLTGDTQYF. The full variable domain, completed using reference TRBV5-1 and TRBJ2-3, is KAGVTQTPRYLIKTRGQQVTLSCSPISGHRSVSWYQQTPGQGLQFLFEYFSETQRNKGNFPGRFSGRQFSNSRSEMNVSTLELGDSALYLCASRQGLTGDTQYFGPGTRLTVL.

The rearrangement uses TRBV10-3 and TRBJ2-7, with 8 bases aligning to TRBD2. CDR1 and CDR2 (germline): ENHRY, SYGVKD. CDR3 length: 14 residues. After removal of 4 bases from V and 4 bases from J, the junction contained 6 bases not matched to a gene. The DNA of the CDR3 is TGTGCCATCAGTGCGTCTTCGGGGGGGTACGAGCAGTACTTC. As protein: CAISASSGGYEQYF.

The genes are TRBV4-3 and TRBJ2-3, with D perhaps given as TRBD1 or TRBD2 (6 bases each). There are 16 residues in the CDR3. The germline V and J ends were trimmed by 2 bases and 7 bases, with 19 bases remaining between them. The V gene's germline CDR1 is LGHNA and CDR2 YSLEER. The CDR3 reads CASSQNPEGGANTQYF. The CDR3 DNA sequence: TGCGCCAGCAGCCAAAACCCCGAGGGGGGAGCGAATACGCAGTATTTT.

The rearrangement links TRBV2 to TRBJ2-6; D remains ambiguous. CDR1 is SNHLY, CDR2 FYNNEI, per germline. Trimming took 7 bases from V and 1 from J, leaving 5 bases between them. This CDR3 has 13 amino acids. DNA of the CDR3: TGTGCCAGCACAGTATCTGGGGCCAACGTCCTGACTTTC. It encodes CASTVSGANVLTF.

This clonotype was seen many times. The chain has TRBV10-3 and TRBJ2-4; unclear D gene. Germline CDR1 and CDR2: ENHRY and SYGVKD. This CDR3 spans 19 amino acids. Trimming pared 0 bases from V and 0 bases from J, leaving 18 bases between. The CDR3 protein is CAISESPGRHAQAKNIQYF. In DNA, the CDR3 is TGTGCCATCAGTGAGTCTCCGGGCCGACACGCCCAAGCCAAAAACATTCAGTACTTC.